The 17 T cell receptor beta chains listed next were all sequenced from one sample in a study of blood T cell repertoires in COVID-19. Using immunoSEQ multiplex PCR, the repertoire was profiled, and TCRdb retains in-frame clones only, with some absent. The repertoire holds about 190,000 clones, with about 85% as singletons. Sequencing used peripheral blood. The receptors here all came from a man aged 65 to 79 with active or convalescent COVID-19.

This chain uses TRBV5-1 with TRBJ2-2, with a tentative D call TRBD2 (6 bases). Germline CDR1 and CDR2: SGHRS and YFSETQ. The CDR3 contains 19 residues. With 1 base removed from V and 0 bases from J, the gap between germline ends came to 19 bases. The CDR3 is CASSLSYSGAAPNTGELFF. CDR3 DNA: TGCGCCAGCAGCTTGTCGTATTCGGGAGCTGCTCCGAACACCGGGGAGCTGTTTTTT.

V gene TRBV7-2 combines with J gene TRBJ2-3; D is uncertain. CDR1 is SGHTA and CDR2 is FQGNSA in the germline V gene. This CDR3 spans 16 amino acids. Trimming cost V 1 base and J 0 bases, with 11 bases left between them. The CDR3 coding sequence is TGTGCCAGCAGCTTAGAACTGAACCCTAGCACAGATACGCAGTATTTT. Protein: CASSLELNPSTDTQYF.

This sequence joins TRBV2 and TRBJ1-5; no clear D. This CDR3 has 15 residues. Trimming cost V 4 bases and J 0 bases, with 10 bases left between them. Germline V CDR1 and CDR2: SNHLY, FYNNEI. This CDR3 is CASSVGRNSNQPQHF. The CDR3, as DNA: TGTGCCAGCAGTGTGGGCAGGAATAGCAATCAGCCCCAGCATTTT.

The V and J genes are TRBV29-1 and TRBJ2-1, with unresolved D. The germline V gene has CDR1 SQVTM and CDR2 ANQGSEA. There are 9 residues in the CDR3. Trimming removed 4 bases from V and 9 bases from J, with 4 bases in between. The CDR3 spells CSVGPEQFF. The DNA of the CDR3 is TGCAGCGTTGGGCCTGAGCAGTTCTTC.

This chain joins TRBV7-9 and TRBJ2-7; TRBD1 matches at 8 bases. Germline CDR1 is SEHNR and CDR2 is FQNEAQ (reference sequence). Losses at the gene ends were 5 bases for V and 2 bases for J; bases not matched to a gene: 5. The CDR3 runs 14 residues. The CDR3, as DNA: TGTGCCAGCAGCCCCCCGACAGGGGCCTACGAGCAGTACTTC. Protein sequence: CASSPPTGAYEQYF.

The chain uses TRBV29-1 and TRBJ2-1, with a tentative D call TRBD2 (6 bases). Germline CDR1 reads SQVTM; CDR2 reads ANQGSEA. V was trimmed by 4 bases and J by 10 bases, leaving 23 bases between them. This CDR3 spans 15 amino acids. The CDR3 region has the DNA TGCAGCGTTGCCCGACTTGCGGGATCCTCCGGAGAGCAGTTCTTC. It translates to CSVARLAGSSGEQFF.

The J gene is TRBJ2-7, the V gene TRBV5-1; D perhaps matches TRBD1 (6 bases). CDR1 and CDR2 (germline): SGHRS, YFSETQ. V shed 2 bases and J shed 2 bases, with 8 bases lying between them. The CDR3 spans 13 residues. In nucleotides, the CDR3 is TGCGCCAGCAGCTTCGGACAGACCTACGAGCAGTACTTC. Its protein is CASSFGQTYEQYF.

The chain combines TRBV7-8 with TRBJ1-5; perhaps TRBD1 as D (6 bases). Trimming took off 3 bases at V and 2 bases at J, with 17 bases between the two ends. The germline V gene has CDR1 SGHVS and CDR2 FQNEAQ. This CDR3 has 17 residues. Here the CDR3 reads CASSFVGGGEGNQPQHF. CDR3 DNA: TGTGCCAGCAGCTTCGTAGGGGGGGGCGAGGGCAATCAGCCCCAGCATTTT.

The J gene is TRBJ2-5, the V gene TRBV12-3 or TRBV12-4; D might be TRBD1 (6 bases). There are 13 residues in the CDR3. V lost 6 bases and J lost 2, with 10 bases in between. In DNA, the CDR3 is TGTGCCAGCAGCGTGGACAGTCAAGAGACCCAGTACTTC. Its translation: CASSVDSQETQYF.

V is TRBV5-1 and J is TRBJ1-1; D possibly corresponds to TRBD1 (5 bases). The V gene lost 0 bases and the J gene lost 3 bases, with 12 bases spanning the gap. Germline CDR1 reads SGHRS; CDR2 reads YFSETQ. The CDR3 covers 15 residues. The CDR3 reads CASSLGLGGYTEAFF. The CDR3 bases are TGCGCCAGCAGCTTGGGACTGGGGGGGTACACTGAAGCTTTCTTT.

This rearrangement joins TRBV28 to TRBJ1-4; D gene unclear. The CDR3 loop spans 12 amino acids. The V gene lost 8 bases and the J gene lost 10 bases, with 14 bases spanning the gap. In germline, CDR1 is MDHEN, CDR2 SYDVKM. The CDR3 is CASRSVAGKLFF. Here the CDR3 DNA reads TGTGCCAGCCGATCGGTGGCGGGAAAACTGTTTTTT.

The chain carries TRBV28 and TRBJ1-6, with D perhaps TRBD1 (5 bases). Germline loops: CDR1 MDHEN, CDR2 SYDVKM. This CDR3 has 16 amino acids. V lost 5 bases to trimming and J lost 7 bases, with 18 bases between them. CDR3 protein: CASSAGGQGGNSPLHF. The DNA for the CDR3 is TGTGCCAGCAGTGCCGGAGGTCAGGGAGGGAATTCACCCCTCCACTTT.

DNA of the CDR3: TGTGCCAGCAGCTTAGGTCTGTCCTACAATGAGCAGTTCTTC. It specifies CASSLGLSYNEQFF. The J gene is TRBJ2-1, the V gene TRBV13; D remains unclear. V was trimmed by 0 bases and J by 1 base, leaving 4 bases between them. This CDR3 contains 14 residues. CDR1 and CDR2 from the germline V gene are PRHDT and FYEKMQ (reference sequence).

The genes are TRBV11-3 and TRBJ2-2, with 11 bases that match TRBD1. The CDR3 is 16 residues long. With 8 bases clipped from V and 5 bases from J, the junction kept 10 bases outside the gene matches. The germline CDR1 and CDR2 sequences are SGHNT and YENEEA. The CDR3: CASAPRTGGQTGELFF. The CDR3 bases are TGTGCCAGCGCCCCCAGGACAGGGGGCCAAACCGGGGAGCTGTTTTTT.

CDR3 loop: CASSLEGLVADTQYF. The DNA of the CDR3 is TGTGCCAGCAGCTTGGAGGGACTAGTAGCCGATACGCAGTATTTT. This rearrangement joins TRBV5-4 to TRBJ2-3; 8 bases match TRBD2. The CDR3 loop spans 15 amino acids. With V trimmed by 0 bases and J by 6 bases, 6 bases remained unmatched. Germline CDR1 and CDR2: SGHNT and YYREEE (reference sequence). Full variable domain (missing parts from reference TRBV5-4 and TRBJ2-3): ETGVTQSPTHLIKTRGQQVTLRCSSQSGHNTVSWYQQALGQGPQFIFQYYREEENGRGNFPPRFSGLQFPNYSSELNVNALELDDSALYLCASSLEGLVADTQYFGPGTRLTVL.

This clone was detected a few times. The CDR3 nucleotides are TGTGCCAGCAGCTTAGGTTTCGCCCGACAGGGGAGGTATGGCTACACCTTC. Its protein product is CASSLGFARQGRYGYTF. This chain uses TRBV11-2 with TRBJ1-2; 8 bases agree with TRBD1. Unmatched junction bases numbered 12, after V lost 1 base and J lost 5 bases. Germline lookup yields CDR1 SGHAT and CDR2 FQNNGV. The CDR3 is 17 amino acids.

Here the CDR3 reads CASKDSTGANVLTF. The CDR3 DNA sequence: TGTGCCAGCAAGGACAGTACTGGGGCCAACGTCCTGACTTTC. The rearrangement joins TRBV6-5 to TRBJ2-6; tentatively, D is TRBD1 (6 bases). Trimming removed 7 bases from V and 2 bases from J, with 9 bases in between. CDR3 length: 14 amino acids. Germline loops: CDR1 MNHEY, CDR2 SVGAGI.